A single sample gave rise to the 28 T cell receptor beta chains below, sequenced in a study of technical replicates of blood from several donors. Libraries were prepared by immunoSEQ multiplex PCR; TCRdb keeps only in-frame clonotypes and omits some of them. The table includes approximately 59,000 clones, roughly 95% detected once. The specimen was PBMCs. These receptors were collected from a human donor in good health. Some clones in this sample may be carry-over from other donors' samples.

The chain is built from TRBV6-5 and TRBJ2-3; no firm D call. This CDR3 is built from 14 residues. The germline V and J ends were trimmed by 0 bases and 5 bases, with 9 bases remaining between them. In germline, CDR1 is MNHEY, CDR2 SVGAGI. The CDR3 here is CASSYSGTRDTQYF. CDR3 nucleotide sequence: TGTGCCAGCAGTTACTCGGGCACTCGAGATACGCAGTATTTT.

The chain joins TRBV18 to TRBJ2-7; 9 nucleotides agree with TRBD1. Germline V gives CDR1 KGHSH, CDR2 LQKENI. The trim removed 0 bases at V and 2 bases at J, leaving 5 bases unmatched. This CDR3 comprises 16 residues. CDR3 nucleotide sequence: TGTGCCAGCTCACCACCGTGGGGGACAGGGACCTACGAGCAGTACTTC. Protein product: CASSPPWGTGTYEQYF.

The CDR3 DNA reads TGCGCCAGCAGCCAATGGTTGAGTGAGGAGAATGAGCAGTTCTTC. Its protein product is CASSQWLSEENEQFF. The chain links TRBV4-3 to TRBJ2-1, with D unclear. Trimming left V 2 bases short and J 7 bases short, with 15 bases between. The CDR3 loop spans 15 amino acids. Germline V gives CDR1 LGHNA, CDR2 YSLEER.

The chain is built from TRBV4-3 and TRBJ1-2; a possible D gene is TRBD1 (6 bases). Trimming left V 0 bases short and J 8 bases short, with 16 bases between. Germline-derived CDR1 and CDR2 are LGHNA and YSLEER. The CDR3 spans 15 residues. The CDR3 region has the DNA TGCGCCAGCAGCCAAGATGGTACAGGGACGAGGGGCTACACCTTC. It encodes CASSQDGTGTRGYTF.

This sequence joins TRBV7-2 and TRBJ1-3; 12 nucleotides align to TRBD1. CDR3 size: 15 residues. Germline V gives CDR1 SGHTA, CDR2 FQGNSA. J gave up 7 bases and V 1 base, and 2 bases lay outside the gene matches. For the CDR3, the DNA is TGTGCCAGCAGCTTAGTTGGGACAGGGGGCAACACCATATATTTT. The encoded protein is CASSLVGTGGNTIYF.

V gene TRBV2 combines with J gene TRBJ2-1; D perhaps matches TRBD2 (5 bases). The V gene's germline CDR1 is SNHLY and CDR2 FYNNEI. Trimming pared 4 bases from V and 8 bases from J, leaving 6 bases between. The CDR3 is 11 residues long. Here the CDR3 reads CASSAGYEQFF. The CDR3 nucleotides are TGTGCCAGCAGTGCGGGATATGAGCAGTTCTTC.

The rearrangement uses TRBV4-2 and TRBJ2-5; D gene unclear. The CDR3 spans 13 residues. Germline loops: CDR1 LGHNA, CDR2 YNFKEQ. The V and J ends lost 4 bases and 2 bases respectively, with 8 bases between them. CDR3 sequence: CASSPGSQETQYF. The CDR3 DNA is TGTGCCAGCAGCCCCGGGTCGCAAGAGACCCAGTACTTC.

CDR3 loop: CASSRTERSPLHF. The CDR3 nucleotides read TGTGCCAGTAGCAGGACAGAACGCTCACCCCTCCACTTT. This sequence joins TRBV19 and TRBJ1-6; D possibly corresponds to TRBD1 (6 bases). This CDR3 contains 13 residues. CDR1 is LNHDA, CDR2 SQIVND, per germline (reference sequence). Between the trimmed V and J ends, which lost 6 bases and 10 bases, there was a span of 13 bases.

This chain links TRBV27 with TRBJ2-3, with D perhaps TRBD1 (7 bases). Germline V gene data show CDR1 as MNHEY and CDR2 as SMNVEV (reference sequence). The CDR3 extends over 15 amino acids. Trimming left V 4 bases short and J 2 bases short, with 13 bases between. The CDR3 sequence: CASSWGDSSTDTQYF. The CDR3, as DNA: TGTGCCAGCAGTTGGGGGGACAGCTCCACAGATACGCAGTATTTT.

The chain uses TRBV7-8 and TRBJ2-7; 10 positions agree with TRBD2. The V and J ends lost 5 bases and 5 bases, in that order; junction bases with no gene match: 12. This CDR3 is built from 16 residues. Germline assignment: CDR1 SGHVS and CDR2 FQNEAQ. The CDR3 nucleotides are TGTGCCAGCAGCCCCCAGGATGGAGCGGGAGGGGACGAGCAGTACTTC. This codes for CASSPQDGAGGDEQYF.

The sample holds one count of this clone. The chain couples TRBV9 to TRBJ2-7; TRBD2 matches 11 bases. The J segment lost 3 bases and the V segment lost 0 bases, leaving 2 bases of the junction unmatched. Germline V gives CDR1 SGDLS, CDR2 YYNGEE. The CDR3 runs to 15 residues. The CDR3 region is CASSVGTSGLYEQYF. CDR3 in DNA: TGTGCCAGCAGCGTAGGGACTAGCGGGCTCTACGAGCAGTACTTC.

The rearrangement joins TRBV23-1 to TRBJ1-5; 7 positions match TRBD1. TRBV23-1 is classed as an ORF, of uncertain function. Trimming removed 3 bases from V and 5 bases from J; junction bases left unmatched: 10. This CDR3 region has 16 residues. The CDR3 coding sequence is TGCGCCAGCAGTCATCCGGGACAGAAAGCCCATCAGCCCCAGCATTTT. This codes for CASSHPGQKAHQPQHF.

V usage is TRBV4-3 and J usage is TRBJ2-2; 7 bases agree with TRBD2. Germline V gene data show CDR1 as LGHNA and CDR2 as YSLEER. The CDR3 totals 20 residues. With V trimmed by 0 bases and J by 4 bases, 17 bases remained unmatched. CDR3 bases: TGCGCCAGCAGCCAAGACGACTACCCAGGGTTAGCGGGCCGCACCGGGGAGCTGTTTTTT. It translates to CASSQDDYPGLAGRTGELFF.

The chain has TRBV29-1 and TRBJ2-7; maybe TRBD1 (6 bases). The V end lost 4 bases, the J end lost 3 bases, and 16 bases lay between the germline ends. The CDR3 covers 14 residues. The V gene's germline CDR1 is SQVTM and CDR2 ANQGSEA. In nucleotides, the CDR3 is TGCAGCGTTGTAGTTCAGGGGAAGATCTACGAGCAGTACTTC. Translating it yields CSVVVQGKIYEQYF.

The chain recombines TRBV6-1 with TRBJ2-1; possibly TRBD1 for D (6 bases). Germline values: CDR1 MNHNS, CDR2 SASEGT. V was clipped by 2 bases and J by 4 bases, with 15 bases between them. The CDR3 spans 16 residues. DNA for the CDR3: TGTGCCAGCAGTGAATACCTATGGGGGCTATACAATGAGCAGTTCTTC. It yields the protein CASSEYLWGLYNEQFF.

The V and J genes are TRBV7-6 and TRBJ1-1, with D unresolved. Germline assignment: CDR1 SGHVS and CDR2 FNYEAQ. The CDR3 runs 14 residues. Trimming shortened V by 1 base and J by 0 bases, and 6 bases separated the two germline ends. CDR3 bases: TGTGCCAGCAGCTTAGGCGACATGAACACTGAAGCTTTCTTT. Its translation: CASSLGDMNTEAFF.

This chain uses TRBV7-9 with TRBJ2-4, with D maybe TRBD2 (5 bases). This CDR3 comprises 14 residues. CDR1 and CDR2 (germline): SEHNR, FQNEAQ (reference sequence). V was trimmed by 1 base and J by 9 bases, leaving 13 bases between them. The CDR3 protein is CASSLGAPGVIQYF. The DNA for the CDR3 is TGTGCCAGCAGCTTAGGGGCCCCCGGGGTCATTCAGTACTTC.

The chain joins TRBV7-3 to TRBJ2-3; TRBD2 matches at 11 bases. CDR1 is SGHTA and CDR2 is FQGTGA in the germline V gene. The CDR3 is made up of 14 amino acids. V lost 3 bases to trimming and J lost 5 bases; unmatched junction nucleotides: 1. The CDR3 protein is CASSFSGGGDTQYF. The CDR3 DNA is TGTGCCAGCAGCTTTAGCGGGGGGGGAGATACGCAGTATTTT.

The chain couples TRBV2 to TRBJ1-4; tentative D call: TRBD1 (5 bases). CDR1 is SNHLY, CDR2 FYNNEI, per germline. The CDR3 is 14 residues long. Trimming pared 4 bases from V and 8 bases from J, leaving 14 bases between. CDR3 loop: CASSVVGAGEKLFF. CDR3 DNA: TGTGCCAGCAGTGTTGTTGGGGCTGGAGAAAAACTGTTTTTT. Based on the CDR3 plus reference TRBV2 and TRBJ1-4, the full variable domain is EPEVTQTPSHQVTQMGQEVILRCVPISNHLYFYWYRQILGQKVEFLVSFYNNEISEKSEIFDDQFSVERPDGSNFTLKIRSTKLEDSAMYFCASSVVGAGEKLFFGSGTQLSVL.

The chain has TRBV7-9 and TRBJ1-6, with TRBD1 matching over 9 bases. The CDR3 is 14 amino acids. The germline V gene has CDR1 SEHNR and CDR2 FQNEAQ (reference sequence). V lost 2 bases to trimming and J lost 10 bases; unmatched junction nucleotides: 3. The CDR3 sequence: CASSLRQGGSPLHF. The CDR3 nucleotides read TGTGCCAGCAGCTTAAGACAGGGGGGATCACCCCTCCACTTT.

For the CDR3, the DNA is TGTGCCAGCAGTGAAGATCGGGGGGGAATCTATGGCTACACCTTC. Translating it yields CASSEDRGGIYGYTF. This rearrangement joins TRBV6-1 to TRBJ1-2; D perhaps matches TRBD1 (5 bases). The V gene's germline CDR1 is MNHNS and CDR2 SASEGT. The CDR3 loop spans 15 amino acids. Trimming pared 1 base from V and 4 bases from J, leaving 13 bases between.

The rearrangement uses TRBV7-6 and TRBJ2-3, with a weak D call TRBD2 (5 bases). Per the germline V gene, CDR1 is SGHVS and CDR2 is FNYEAQ. V was cut by 5 bases and J by 0 bases, with 12 bases left in between. CDR3 length equals 15 residues. The chain's CDR3 is CASSTSGISTDTQYF. CDR3 DNA: TGTGCCAGCAGCACCTCGGGGATAAGCACAGATACGCAGTATTTT.

This clone came up once. The chain is built from TRBV5-1 and TRBJ1-1, with D unresolved. CDR3 length: 14 amino acids. The germline V gene encodes CDR1 SGHRS and CDR2 YFSETQ. The V and J ends lost 1 base and 1 base respectively, with 8 bases between them. In nucleotides, the CDR3 is TGCGCCAGCAGCTTGTTGACGGGGAACACTGAAGCTTTCTTT. As protein: CASSLLTGNTEAFF.

The CDR3, as DNA: TGTGCCAGCAGTTCCGGTCCGTCCGAGGCCCTCCACTTT. Protein sequence: CASSSGPSEALHF. The rearrangement uses TRBV11-3 and TRBJ1-6; D is unclear. The V end was cut by 6 bases, the J end by 14 bases, with 17 bases between. CDR1 is SGHNT and CDR2 is YENEEA in the germline V gene. The CDR3 has 13 residues.

The chain joins TRBV11-2 to TRBJ1-6, with D perhaps matching TRBD1 (6 bases). The CDR3 totals 14 residues. Germline V gene data show CDR1 as SGHAT and CDR2 as FQNNGV. Trimming left V 1 base short and J 10 bases short, with 11 bases between. CDR3 amino acids: CASSLVQGRSPLHF. For the CDR3, the DNA is TGTGCCAGCAGCTTAGTACAGGGAAGGTCACCCCTCCACTTT.

The chain has TRBV2 and TRBJ1-4; 8 bases map to TRBD1. The CDR3 contains 17 residues. The V gene end was trimmed by 2 bases and the J gene end by 0 bases; junction bases not matched to a gene: 5. Germline CDR1 and CDR2: SNHLY and FYNNEI. CDR3: CASSEYGDRTTNEKLFF. CDR3 nucleotide sequence: TGTGCCAGCAGTGAATATGGGGACAGGACAACTAATGAAAAACTGTTTTTT.

The chain recombines TRBV15 with TRBJ1-1, with unresolved D. V was trimmed by 6 bases and J by 3 bases, leaving 11 bases between them. CDR3 length: 13 residues. Germline CDR1 reads LNHNV; CDR2 reads YYDKDF (reference sequence). CDR3 residues: CATRAGDHTEAFF. In nucleotides, the CDR3 is TGTGCCACCAGAGCCGGGGATCACACTGAAGCTTTCTTT.

The rearrangement links TRBV27 to TRBJ2-7; a possible D gene is TRBD1 (6 bases). The V end lost 8 bases, the J end lost 1 base, and 12 bases lay between the germline ends. The germline V gene has CDR1 MNHEY and CDR2 SMNVEV (reference sequence). The CDR3 is made up of 13 amino acids. CDR3 sequence reads: CASGDRLSYEQYF. In nucleotides, the CDR3 is TGTGCCAGCGGAGACAGGTTGTCCTACGAGCAGTACTTC.